This T cell receptor (beta chain) was identified in a study of T cells in Graves' hyperthyroidism and ophthalmopathy. General study points: The model forecast ophthalmopathy, anticipating it by a median approximately 6 months before onset.

TCR beta CDR3 regions were amplified from RNA. The HTBI primer set was used in a first-round RT-PCR of the TCR CDR3. TCRdb reanalysed the multiplex PCR reads using MiXCR and keeps one entry per CDR3 protein. The data hold some 620,000 distinct CDR3 sequences, with roughly 16% observed a single time. This CDR3 is built from 14 residues. CDR1 is MGHRA, CDR2 YSYEKL, per germline. With 4 bases removed from V and 0 bases from J, the gap between germline ends came to 10 bases. This clonotype came up many times. What it binds is not known. This TCR was sampled from a young woman with Graves' hyperthyroidism. The chain employs TRBV4-1 and TRBJ2-7; D is uncertain. Input material: blood. CDR3 sequence: CASSPQVHSYEQYF. The DNA for the CDR3 is TGCGCCAGCAGCCCGCAGGTACACTCCTACGAGCAGTACTTC.